The present TCR beta chain was sequenced within a study of identical twins. Overall study results and limits: An excess of low generation probability was shown by twin-shared out-of-frame alpha sequences.

Deletions cut 6 bases from V and 5 bases from J, with 19 bases between. The length of the CDR3 is 14 residues. Germline assignment: CDR1 DFQATT and CDR2 SNEGSKA (reference sequence). As concerns this clonotype: The antigen is undetermined.

TCRdb processed the 5' RACE reads anew with MiXCR; each CDR3 protein has one entry. The data contain about 490,000 distinct CDR3 sequences, 15% of them seen just once; the ten biggest clones take up 0.35% to 0.45%. This same sample was also taken into another study, of yellow fever vaccine responses in identical twins. That work adds: The T cell response to vaccination in identical twins was reportedly partly convergent and partly personalized.

This rearrangement joins TRBV20-1 to TRBJ2-5; D may correspond to TRBD1 or TRBD2 (5 bases each). This TCR came from a woman under 30 in good health. Material: CD4+ T cells sorted from blood. CDR3 in amino acids: CSAGRTTKPETQYF. For the CDR3, the DNA is TGCAGTGCGGGACGAACAACGAAACCTGAGACCCAGTACTTC.